This TCR beta chain originates from a study of OX40 agonist ivuxolimab in advanced cancers. Whole-study context: Dose-escalation patients' cancers were hepatocellular carcinoma, melanoma, renal cell or head and neck cancer. The group had a mean age of 60 years, ranged from about 20 to 85, and was 80% to 85% male.

Assay: immunoSEQ multiplex PCR; the TCRdb copy retains only in-frame clones and omits some. The sample yields 45,000 to 55,000 clones, around 84% seen once. Study findings and constraints: Circulating CD4+ and CD8+ T cells showed clonal expansion by week 6 at 0.1 to 3.0 mg/kg.

V was cut by 0 bases and J by 3 bases, with 1 base left in between. This CDR3 is built from 12 residues. Germline V lookup: CDR1 SGHRS, CDR2 YFSETQ. Concerning this clone: The target antigen is unknown.

The V gene is TRBV5-1, the J gene TRBJ2-1; D is undetermined. This clonotype was sampled from an adult with an advanced solid tumor such as melanoma, head and neck, liver or kidney cancer. The sequences come from CD4+ or CD8+ T cells sorted from blood, collected in a trial of the OX40 agonist ivuxolimab. The CDR3 nucleotides are TGCGCCAGCAGCTTGGACTACAATGAGCAGTTCTTC. Residues: CASSLDYNEQFF. Complete variable domain (other parts from reference TRBV5-1 and TRBJ2-1): KAGVTQTPRYLIKTRGQQVTLSCSPISGHRSVSWYQQTPGQGLQFLFEYFSETQRNKGNFPGRFSGRQFSNSRSEMNVSTLELGDSALYLCASSLDYNEQFFGPGTRLTVL.